The 28 T cell receptor beta chains given below trace back to one sample, sequenced in a study of cytomegalovirus exposure and HLA in healthy donors. The study ran its PCR with 60 Vbeta and 13 Jbeta primers. Sequencing used immunoSEQ multiplex PCR; TCRdb keeps in-frame clones, though not all of them. There are 55,000 to 85,000 clones in the sample, with roughly 2.4% held by the top ten. Sample: PBMCs. The source of these receptors is a female donor in good health and CMV-seropositive.

V is TRBV7-2 and J is TRBJ2-7; TRBD2 matches at 8 bases. This CDR3 has 14 amino acids. The trim removed 5 bases at V and 3 bases at J, leaving 6 bases unmatched. CDR1 is SGHTA and CDR2 is FQGNSA in the germline V gene. The chain's CDR3 is CASSAHGGGYEQYF. CDR3 sequence (DNA): TGTGCCAGCAGCGCCCACGGGGGGGGCTACGAGCAGTACTTC.

The chain links TRBV4-2 to TRBJ2-7, with a tentative D call TRBD1 (7 bases). V lost 0 bases and J 2 bases, leaving 17 bases between the germline ends. Germline CDR1 LGHNA, CDR2 YNFKEQ. The CDR3 spans 17 residues. CDR3 residues: CASSQERQGGLTYEQYF. DNA of the CDR3: TGTGCCAGCAGCCAAGAACGCCAGGGGGGCCTCACCTACGAGCAGTACTTC.

The CDR3 DNA reads as TGTGCCAGCAGTTTAACCGTCGAGGACTATGGCTACACCTTC. This sequence encodes CASSLTVEDYGYTF. J is TRBJ1-2 and V is TRBV28; D unclear. The germline gives CDR1 MDHEN, CDR2 SYDVKM. Trimming removed 2 bases from V and 3 bases from J, with 10 bases in between. This CDR3 has 14 amino acids.

The V and J genes are TRBV27 and TRBJ1-4; a weak D match, TRBD1 (6 bases). Per the germline V gene, CDR1 is MNHEY and CDR2 is SMNVEV (reference sequence). The V gene lost 5 bases and the J gene lost 7 bases, with 17 bases spanning the gap. This CDR3 is 15 amino acids long. CDR3 protein: CASSILQGGGEKLFF. The DNA for the CDR3 is TGTGCCAGCAGTATCCTACAGGGCGGCGGTGAAAAACTGTTTTTT.

The CDR3 DNA sequence: TGTGCCAGCAGTATAAGACTAGCGGGAGTAGGAGGAGATACGCAGTATTTT. This gives the protein CASSIRLAGVGGDTQYF. The chain is built from TRBV28 and TRBJ2-3, with 12 bases that match TRBD2. V dropped 5 bases and J dropped 5; count of bases not matched to a gene: 11. The CDR3 totals 17 residues. CDR1 is MDHEN and CDR2 is SYDVKM in the germline V gene.

J is TRBJ2-7 and V is TRBV9, with a possible D match to TRBD1 (5 bases). The germline V gene encodes CDR1 SGDLS and CDR2 YYNGEE. The CDR3 is 16 amino acids. The V gene lost 4 bases and the J gene lost 0 bases, with 17 bases spanning the gap. Written as DNA, the CDR3 is TGTGCCAGCAGCAAAAGAGGACAACCAAACTCCTACGAGCAGTACTTC. Translated: CASSKRGQPNSYEQYF. The whole variable domain, filled in from reference TRBV9 and TRBJ2-7, reads DSGVTQTPKHLITATGQRVTLRCSPRSGDLSVYWYQQSLDQGLQFLIQYYNGEERAKGNILERFSAQQFPDLHSELNLSSLELGDSALYFCASSKRGQPNSYEQYFGPGTRLTVT.

The chain couples TRBV7-6 to TRBJ2-5, with 8 bases aligning to TRBD2. CDR1 SGHVS and CDR2 FNYEAQ come from the germline V gene. The CDR3 runs 13 residues. Germline trimming cut 4 bases from V and 5 bases from J; bases unmatched to any gene: 3. CDR3 DNA sequence: TGTGCCAGCAGCTCTAGCGGGTTGGAGACCCAGTACTTC. This codes for CASSSSGLETQYF. Full variable domain (remainder filled in from reference TRBV7-6 and TRBJ2-5): GAGVSQSPRYKVTKRGQDVALRCDPISGHVSLYWYRQALGQGPEFLTYFNYEAQQDKSGLPNDRFSAERPEGSISTLTIQRTEQRDSAMYRCASSSSGLETQYFGPGTRLLVL.

The J gene is TRBJ2-5, the V gene TRBV4-3; D not resolved. CDR1 is LGHNA and CDR2 is YSLEER in the germline V gene. There are 13 residues in the CDR3. V lost 4 bases and J 5 bases, leaving 11 bases between the germline ends. The CDR3 spells CASSRVTGETQYF. The CDR3 DNA reads as TGCGCCAGCAGCCGGGTAACCGGGGAGACCCAGTACTTC.

The V and J genes are TRBV7-9 and TRBJ1-1; no clear D. The CDR3 is 14 residues long. Germline values: CDR1 SEHNR, CDR2 FQNEAQ (reference sequence). V lost 3 bases to trimming and J lost 4 bases, with 12 bases between them. The CDR3 region is CASSFSEGSTEAFF. The CDR3 region has the DNA TGTGCCAGCAGCTTTTCGGAGGGTTCCACTGAAGCTTTCTTT.

J is TRBJ1-2 and V is TRBV7-2; possible D gene TRBD1, 5 bases. The CDR3 has 13 amino acids. Trimming took 1 base from V and 7 from J, leaving 10 bases between them. The germline CDR1 and CDR2 sequences are SGHTA and FQGNSA. CDR3 sequence reads: CASSLETRGGYTF. The CDR3 coding sequence is TGTGCCAGCAGCTTAGAGACAAGGGGTGGCTACACCTTC.

The chain combines TRBV2 with TRBJ2-3; 9 bases align to TRBD2. CDR3 length: 16 residues. Germline-derived CDR1 and CDR2 are SNHLY and FYNNEI. Trimming took 2 bases from V and 5 from J; bases not matched to a gene: 8. CDR3 amino acids: CASSERASGAGDTQYF. Here the CDR3 DNA reads TGTGCCAGCAGTGAAAGGGCTAGCGGGGCCGGAGATACGCAGTATTTT.

The rearrangement uses TRBV7-9 and TRBJ2-3; 10 nucleotides match TRBD1. The trim removed 3 bases at V and 4 bases at J, leaving 4 bases unmatched. This CDR3 comprises 15 residues. The germline V gene has CDR1 SEHNR and CDR2 FQNEAQ (reference sequence). CDR3 amino acids: CASSFGQGEADTQYF. The CDR3 DNA is TGTGCCAGCAGCTTCGGACAGGGGGAGGCAGATACGCAGTATTTT.

The chain is built from TRBV25-1 and TRBJ2-4; maybe TRBD1 (5 bases). Trimming left V 3 bases short and J 1 base short, with 7 bases between. The CDR3 is made up of 14 amino acids. Per germline, CDR1 MGHDK and CDR2 SYGVNS. This CDR3 is CASSDRVAKNIQYF. As DNA, the CDR3 is TGTGCCAGCAGTGACAGGGTCGCCAAAAACATTCAGTACTTC.

As regards this clone: A read error may produce the germline difference seen at one junction end. The chain is built from TRBV2 and TRBJ1-2; D is possibly TRBD1 (6 bases). Germline loops: CDR1 SNHLY, CDR2 FYNNEI. The CDR3 is 12 residues long. The CDR3 DNA follows: TGTGCCAGCACTGAACAGGGTGAGGACTACACCTTC. Its translation: CASTEQGEDYTF.

The genes are TRBV19 and TRBJ1-1; TRBD1 matches 7 bases. The CDR3 contains 14 residues. The germline V gene encodes CDR1 LNHDA and CDR2 SQIVND (reference sequence). Trimming took 1 base from V and 7 from J; bases not matched to a gene: 6. The CDR3 sequence: CASSIGDRAGEAFF. CDR3 in DNA: TGTGCCAGTAGTATAGGAGACAGGGCGGGTGAAGCTTTCTTT.

The V and J genes are TRBV2 and TRBJ2-6; TRBD2 might be the D (5 bases). The CDR3 length is 16 residues. V dropped 7 bases and J dropped 0 bases, with 13 bases sitting between them. Germline CDR1 is SNHLY and CDR2 is FYNNEI. The CDR3 region has the DNA TGTGCCAGCATGGATAGACTACCCTCTGGGGCCAACGTCCTGACTTTC. Protein sequence: CASMDRLPSGANVLTF.

CDR3: CASSPPPRPLFETNEQFF. The CDR3 nucleotides read TGTGCCAGCTCACCACCGCCCCGCCCCCTTTTTGAGACAAATGAGCAGTTCTTC. This rearrangement joins TRBV18 to TRBJ2-1; D unclear. The ends were cut back, 0 bases at V and 7 bases at J, with 22 bases in the middle. This CDR3 region has 18 residues. The germline CDR1 and CDR2 sequences are KGHSH and LQKENI. Filled out from reference TRBV18 and TRBJ2-1, the complete variable domain reads NAGVMQNPRHLVRRRGQEARLRCSPMKGHSHVYWYRQLPEEGLKFMVYLQKENIIDESGMPKERFSAEFPKEGPSILRIQQVVRGDSAAYFCASSPPPRPLFETNEQFFGPGTRLTVL.

The rearrangement links TRBV11-3 to TRBJ2-1; TRBD2 might be the D (6 bases). Trimming pared 0 bases from V and 3 bases from J, leaving 9 bases between. The length of the CDR3 is 15 residues. The V gene's germline CDR1 is SGHNT and CDR2 YENEEA. The CDR3 is CASSLEATSYNEQFF. As DNA, the CDR3 is TGTGCCAGCAGCTTAGAGGCGACTAGCTACAATGAGCAGTTCTTC.

The chain carries TRBV5-1 and TRBJ1-1, with 7 positions matching TRBD1. This CDR3 is 14 amino acids long. Germline CDR1 SGHRS, CDR2 YFSETQ. J lost 1 base, V lost 4 bases, and 4 bases had no gene match. DNA for the CDR3: TGCGCCAGCAGCCTTTGGACAGGGAACACTGAAGCTTTCTTT. Its protein is CASSLWTGNTEAFF. Complete variable domain (other parts from reference TRBV5-1 and TRBJ1-1): KAGVTQTPRYLIKTRGQQVTLSCSPISGHRSVSWYQQTPGQGLQFLFEYFSETQRNKGNFPGRFSGRQFSNSRSEMNVSTLELGDSALYLCASSLWTGNTEAFFGQGTRLTVV.

The chain joins TRBV9 to TRBJ2-3, with D perhaps TRBD1 (5 bases). The CDR3 contains 16 residues. V was pared by 2 bases and J by 0 bases, with 13 bases between. The germline V gene has CDR1 SGDLS and CDR2 YYNGEE. CDR3 coding DNA: TGTGCCAGCAGCGTTTTATCCAGGGAAAGCACAGATACGCAGTATTTT. Protein sequence: CASSVLSRESTDTQYF.

V gene TRBV18 combines with J gene TRBJ2-7, with D possibly TRBD1 on 9 matching bases. This CDR3 has 16 amino acids. The V gene lost 4 bases and the J gene lost 5 bases, with 21 bases spanning the gap. Germline CDR1 reads KGHSH; CDR2 reads LQKENI. CDR3 loop: CASSRQGVSTSDEQYF. The CDR3 DNA is TGTGCCAGCTCACGACAGGGGGTATCGACTAGCGACGAGCAGTACTTC.

The rearrangement uses TRBV27 and TRBJ1-5, with 11 bases that match TRBD1. The CDR3 contains 14 residues. Per the germline V gene, CDR1 is MNHEY and CDR2 is SMNVEV (reference sequence). V was clipped by 8 bases and J by 4 bases; unmatched bases: 4. CDR3 protein: CASSGTGGNQPQHF. The CDR3 DNA sequence: TGTGCCAGCTCGGGGACAGGGGGAAATCAGCCCCAGCATTTT.

This CDR3 reads CASSFASKNTEAFF. In nucleotides, the CDR3 is TGTGCCAGCAGCTTTGCAAGCAAGAACACTGAAGCTTTCTTT. V is TRBV7-2 and J is TRBJ1-1; D gene uncertain. V lost 3 bases and J lost 1, with 9 bases in between. The CDR3 runs to 14 residues. Germline CDR1 is SGHTA and CDR2 is FQGNSA.

CDR3 amino acids: CTSSPGLAGEPPYNEQFF. In nucleotides, the CDR3 is TGCACCAGCAGCCCGGGACTAGCGGGGGAGCCCCCCTACAATGAGCAGTTCTTC. The rearrangement uses TRBV1 and TRBJ2-1; the table's D call, TRBD2, was not checked against the DNA. TRBV1 is a known pseudogene. This CDR3 has 18 residues.

J is TRBJ1-5 and V is TRBV6-1; unclear D gene. Trimming left V 6 bases short and J 0 bases short, with 9 bases between. Germline-derived CDR1 and CDR2 are MNHNS and SASEGT. The CDR3 has 14 amino acids. In nucleotides, the CDR3 is TGTGCCAGCAGCGGAGGGTATAGCAATCAGCCCCAGCATTTT. This sequence encodes CASSGGYSNQPQHF.

The gene calls are TRBV19 and TRBJ2-5, with D perhaps TRBD2 (6 bases). The germline V gene has CDR1 LNHDA and CDR2 SQIVND (reference sequence). The CDR3 extends over 15 amino acids. Trimming removed 7 bases from V and 2 bases from J, with 17 bases in between. The CDR3 loop is CASTTGTAEQETQYF. The CDR3, as DNA: TGTGCCAGTACCACCGGGACTGCGGAACAAGAGACCCAGTACTTC.

This sequence joins TRBV4-3 and TRBJ1-2; 9 bases fit TRBD1. This CDR3 region has 14 residues. Germline-derived CDR1 and CDR2 are LGHNA and YSLEER. With 1 base clipped from V and 4 bases from J, the junction kept 1 base outside the gene matches. The CDR3 protein is CASSQGDRAYGYTF. In DNA form, the CDR3 reads TGCGCCAGCAGCCAAGGGGACAGGGCCTATGGCTACACCTTC.

The CDR3 loop reads CASSTAYEQYF. The CDR3 bases are TGTGCCAGCAGCACAGCCTACGAGCAGTACTTC. The V gene is TRBV28, the J gene TRBJ2-7; D is ambiguous. Trimming removed 6 bases from V and 2 bases from J, with 5 bases in between. Germline V gives CDR1 MDHEN, CDR2 SYDVKM. The CDR3 length is 11 residues.